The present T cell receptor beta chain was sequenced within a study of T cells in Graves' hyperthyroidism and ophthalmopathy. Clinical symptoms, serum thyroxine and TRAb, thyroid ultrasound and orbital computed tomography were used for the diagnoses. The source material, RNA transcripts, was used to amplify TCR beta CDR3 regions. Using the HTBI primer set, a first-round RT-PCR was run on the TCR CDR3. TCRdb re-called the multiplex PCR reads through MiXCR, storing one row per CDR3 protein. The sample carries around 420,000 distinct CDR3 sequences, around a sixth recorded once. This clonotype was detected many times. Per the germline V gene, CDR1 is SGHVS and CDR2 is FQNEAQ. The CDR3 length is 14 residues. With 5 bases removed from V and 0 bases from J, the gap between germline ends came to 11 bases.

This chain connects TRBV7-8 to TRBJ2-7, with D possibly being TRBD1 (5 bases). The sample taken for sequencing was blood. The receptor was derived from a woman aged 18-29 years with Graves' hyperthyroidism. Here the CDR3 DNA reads TGTGCCAGCAGCCCTTTGACAGTCTCCTACGAGCAGTACTTC. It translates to CASSPLTVSYEQYF.